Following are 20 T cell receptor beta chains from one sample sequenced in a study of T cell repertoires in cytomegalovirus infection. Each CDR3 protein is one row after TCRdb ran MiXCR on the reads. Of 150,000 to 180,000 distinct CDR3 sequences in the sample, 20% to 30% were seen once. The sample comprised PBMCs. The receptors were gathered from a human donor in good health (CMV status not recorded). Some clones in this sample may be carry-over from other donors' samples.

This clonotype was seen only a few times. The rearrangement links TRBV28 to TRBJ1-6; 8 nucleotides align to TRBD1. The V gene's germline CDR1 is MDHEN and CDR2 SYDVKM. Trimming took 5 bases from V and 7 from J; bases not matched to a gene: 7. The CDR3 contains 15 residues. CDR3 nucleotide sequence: TGTGCCAGCAGTACACCGGACAGGGCGAATTCACCCCTCCACTTT. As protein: CASSTPDRANSPLHF.

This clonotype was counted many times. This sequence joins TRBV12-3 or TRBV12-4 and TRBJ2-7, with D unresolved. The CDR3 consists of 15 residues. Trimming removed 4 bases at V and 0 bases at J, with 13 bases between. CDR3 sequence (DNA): TGTGCCAGCAGTTCCTCGCTAATAAGCTCCTACGAGCAGTACTTC. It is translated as CASSSSLISSYEQYF.

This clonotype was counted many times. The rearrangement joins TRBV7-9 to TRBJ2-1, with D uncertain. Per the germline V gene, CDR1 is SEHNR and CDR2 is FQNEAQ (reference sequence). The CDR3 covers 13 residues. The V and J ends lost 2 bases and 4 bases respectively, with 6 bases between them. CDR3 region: CASSLKGYNEQFF. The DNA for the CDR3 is TGTGCCAGCAGCTTAAAAGGGTACAATGAGCAGTTCTTC.

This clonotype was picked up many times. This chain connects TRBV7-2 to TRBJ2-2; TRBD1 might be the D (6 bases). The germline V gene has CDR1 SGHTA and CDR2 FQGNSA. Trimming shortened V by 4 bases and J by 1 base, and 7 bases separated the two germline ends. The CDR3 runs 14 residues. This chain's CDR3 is CASSWTVNTGELFF. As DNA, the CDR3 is TGTGCCAGCAGCTGGACAGTGAACACCGGGGAGCTGTTTTTT.

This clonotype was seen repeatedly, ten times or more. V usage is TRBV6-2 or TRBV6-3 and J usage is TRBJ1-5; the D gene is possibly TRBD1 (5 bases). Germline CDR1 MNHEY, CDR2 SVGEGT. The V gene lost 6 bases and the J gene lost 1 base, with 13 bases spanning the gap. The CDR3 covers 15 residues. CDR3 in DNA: TGTGCCAGCAGCAAGAAAGGGGTAAGCAATCAGCCCCAGCATTTT. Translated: CASSKKGVSNQPQHF.

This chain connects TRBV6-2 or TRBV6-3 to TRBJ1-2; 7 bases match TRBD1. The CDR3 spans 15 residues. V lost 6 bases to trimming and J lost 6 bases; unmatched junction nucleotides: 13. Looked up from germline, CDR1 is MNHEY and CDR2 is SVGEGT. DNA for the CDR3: TGTGCCAGCAGCTCGTCCAGGGGGACTCGGCATGGCTACACCTTC. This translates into CASSSSRGTRHGYTF.

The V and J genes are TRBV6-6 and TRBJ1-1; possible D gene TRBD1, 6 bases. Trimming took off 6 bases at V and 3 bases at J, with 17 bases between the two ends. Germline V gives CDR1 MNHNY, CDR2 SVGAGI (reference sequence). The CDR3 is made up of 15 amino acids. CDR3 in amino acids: CASRPRTAGDTEAFF. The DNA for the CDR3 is TGTGCCAGCAGACCACGGACAGCGGGGGACACTGAAGCTTTCTTT.

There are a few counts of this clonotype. For the CDR3, the DNA is TGTGCCGGATTAGGTGGGGCCAACGTCCTGACTTTC. It yields the protein CAGLGGANVLTF. This chain links TRBV7-4 with TRBJ2-6; no clear D gene. CDR3 length: 12 residues. Germline values: CDR1 SGHVT, CDR2 SQSDAQ. V gave up 11 bases and J gave up 3 bases, with 8 bases separating them.

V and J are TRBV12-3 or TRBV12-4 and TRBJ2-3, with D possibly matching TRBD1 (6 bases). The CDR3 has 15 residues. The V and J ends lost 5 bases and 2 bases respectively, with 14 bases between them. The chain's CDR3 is CASSSNREFTDTQYF. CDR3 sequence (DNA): TGTGCCAGCAGTAGCAACAGGGAGTTCACAGATACGCAGTATTTT.

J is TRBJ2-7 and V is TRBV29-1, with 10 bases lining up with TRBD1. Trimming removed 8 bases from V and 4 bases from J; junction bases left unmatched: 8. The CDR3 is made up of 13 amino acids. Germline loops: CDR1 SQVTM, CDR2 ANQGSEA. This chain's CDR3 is CSIRDRGVYEQYF. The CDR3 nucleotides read TGCAGCATCCGGGACAGGGGAGTATACGAGCAGTACTTC.

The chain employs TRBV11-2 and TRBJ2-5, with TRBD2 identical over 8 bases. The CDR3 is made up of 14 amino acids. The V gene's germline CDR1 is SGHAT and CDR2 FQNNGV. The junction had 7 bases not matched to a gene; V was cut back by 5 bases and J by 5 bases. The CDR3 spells CASSALAGDETQYF. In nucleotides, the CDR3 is TGTGCCAGCAGCGCGCTAGCGGGCGATGAGACCCAGTACTTC.

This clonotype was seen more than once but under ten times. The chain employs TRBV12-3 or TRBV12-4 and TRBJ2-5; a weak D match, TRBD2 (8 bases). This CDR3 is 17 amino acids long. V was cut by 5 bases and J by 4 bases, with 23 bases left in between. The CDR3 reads CASSTTGGTEPIETQYF. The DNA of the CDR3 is TGTGCCAGCAGTACCACGGGGGGGACAGAGCCTATAGAGACCCAGTACTTC.

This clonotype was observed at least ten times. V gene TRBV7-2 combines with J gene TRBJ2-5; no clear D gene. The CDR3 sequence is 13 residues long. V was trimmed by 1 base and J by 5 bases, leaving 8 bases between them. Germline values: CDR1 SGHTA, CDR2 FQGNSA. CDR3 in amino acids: CASSLGAGETQYF. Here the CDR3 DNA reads TGTGCCAGCAGCTTAGGGGCCGGGGAGACCCAGTACTTC.

The CDR3 coding sequence is TGTGCCACCAGCAGGTGGGGGGCGCAGGGCAATCAGCCCCAGCATTTT. Its protein is CATSRWGAQGNQPQHF. The J gene is TRBJ1-5, the V gene TRBV15, with D possibly TRBD1 on 6 matching bases. The CDR3 covers 16 residues. Germline loops: CDR1 LNHNV, CDR2 YYDKDF (reference sequence). Trimming took 3 bases from V and 2 from J, leaving 14 bases between them. Together with reference TRBV15 and TRBJ1-5, the CDR3 gives the full variable domain: DAMVIQNPRYQVTQFGKPVTLSCSQTLNHNVMYWYQQKSSQAPKLLFHYYDKDFNNEADTPDNFQSRRPNTSFCFLDIRSPGLGDTAMYLCATSRWGAQGNQPQHFGDGTRLSIL.

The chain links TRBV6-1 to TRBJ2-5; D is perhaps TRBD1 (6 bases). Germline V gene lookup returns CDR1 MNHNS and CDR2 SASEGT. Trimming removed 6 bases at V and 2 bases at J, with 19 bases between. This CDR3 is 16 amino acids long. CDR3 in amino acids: CASRQGSAPSQETQYF. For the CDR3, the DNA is TGTGCCAGCAGGCAGGGGAGCGCCCCGTCTCAAGAGACCCAGTACTTC.

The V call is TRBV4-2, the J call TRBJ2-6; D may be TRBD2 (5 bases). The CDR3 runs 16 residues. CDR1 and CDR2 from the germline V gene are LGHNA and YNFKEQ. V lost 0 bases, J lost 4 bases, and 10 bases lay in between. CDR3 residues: CASSQEIEGGANVLTF. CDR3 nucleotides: TGTGCCAGCAGCCAAGAAATTGAGGGAGGGGCCAACGTCCTGACTTTC.

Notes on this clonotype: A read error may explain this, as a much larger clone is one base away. CDR3 region: CASSLVTLASNEQFF. CDR3 DNA: TGTGCCAGCAGCTTAGTAACCCTCGCGAGCAATGAGCAGTTCTTC. The chain joins TRBV7-2 to TRBJ2-1; D remains unclear. Deletions cut 1 base from V and 6 bases from J, with 13 bases between. CDR3 length equals 15 residues. Germline V gene lookup returns CDR1 SGHTA and CDR2 FQGNSA.

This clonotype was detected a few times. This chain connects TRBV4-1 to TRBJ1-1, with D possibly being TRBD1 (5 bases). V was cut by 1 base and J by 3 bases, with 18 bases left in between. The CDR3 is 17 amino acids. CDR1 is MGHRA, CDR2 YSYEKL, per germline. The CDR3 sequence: CASSQVPLVRVDTEAFF. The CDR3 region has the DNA TGCGCCAGCAGCCAAGTTCCGCTGGTCAGGGTGGACACTGAAGCTTTCTTT.

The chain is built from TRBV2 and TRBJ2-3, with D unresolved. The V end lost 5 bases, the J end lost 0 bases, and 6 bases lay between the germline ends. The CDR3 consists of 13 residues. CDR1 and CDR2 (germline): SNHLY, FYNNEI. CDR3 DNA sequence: TGTGCCAGCAGTCAACAGAGCACAGATACGCAGTATTTT. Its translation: CASSQQSTDTQYF.

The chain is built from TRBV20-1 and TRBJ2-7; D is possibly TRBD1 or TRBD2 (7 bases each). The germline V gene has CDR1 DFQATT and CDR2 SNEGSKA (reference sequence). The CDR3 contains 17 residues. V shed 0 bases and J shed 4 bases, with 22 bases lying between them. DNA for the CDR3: TGCAGTGCTAGAGAGTGGGGGGGCCTGACAGGGTCGTACGAGCAGTACTTC. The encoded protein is CSAREWGGLTGSYEQYF.